The 28 T cell receptor beta chains given below trace back to one sample, sequenced in a study of T-cell reconstitution after alpha-beta-depleted transplantation in children. As it was prepared, the TCRbeta library received unique molecular identifiers. TCRdb passed the PCR reads through MiXCR, listing each CDR3 protein once. The table lists approximately 490,000 distinct CDR3 sequences, approximately 12% of them singletons. Sequenced here: PBMCs from the stem cell graft donor, sampled from the stem cell graft. The receptor source for this set is a human donor who donated a stem cell graft to a child with combined immunodeficiency.

This clonotype was observed a few times. Here the CDR3 reads CASSPRRDDTQYF. Here the CDR3 DNA reads TGTGCCAGCTCACCACGAAGGGATGATACGCAGTATTTT. The chain employs TRBV18 and TRBJ2-3; D unclear. V lost 1 base, J lost 6 bases, and 8 bases lay in between. CDR1 and CDR2 from the germline V gene are KGHSH and LQKENI. CDR3 length: 13 residues.

This clonotype was detected ten times or more. The chain has TRBV9 and TRBJ2-7, with D perhaps matching TRBD1 or TRBD2 (5 bases each). Germline loops: CDR1 SGDLS, CDR2 YYNGEE. Between the trimmed V and J ends, which lost 0 bases and 3 bases, there was a span of 13 bases. The CDR3 extends over 15 amino acids. The CDR3 DNA reads TGTGCCAGCAGCGTAGGGCCGGGACCGATCTACGAGCAGTACTTC. Its protein is CASSVGPGPIYEQYF.

The rearrangement links TRBV5-1 to TRBJ2-5; D is unclear. CDR3 length equals 15 residues. The germline V gene encodes CDR1 SGHRS and CDR2 YFSETQ. V lost 5 bases and J 5 bases, leaving 19 bases between the germline ends. The CDR3, as DNA: TGCGCCAGCAGAAGGGCGGCGACAACGGAGGAGACCCAGTACTTC. Its protein product is CASRRAATTEETQYF. Combining the CDR3 with reference TRBV5-1 and TRBJ2-5 gives the whole variable domain KAGVTQTPRYLIKTRGQQVTLSCSPISGHRSVSWYQQTPGQGLQFLFEYFSETQRNKGNFPGRFSGRQFSNSRSEMNVSTLELGDSALYLCASRRAATTEETQYFGPGTRLLVL.

V usage is TRBV29-1 and J usage is TRBJ2-1, with 8 bases matching TRBD1. J gave up 4 bases and V 7 bases, and 9 bases lay outside the gene matches. CDR3 length: 14 amino acids. Germline CDR1 and CDR2: SQVTM and ANQGSEA. The CDR3 DNA reads TGCAGCGCCACATTGGGACAGGTTTACAATGAGCAGTTCTTC. Translated: CSATLGQVYNEQFF.

This clonotype was found many times. The V call is TRBV7-8, the J call TRBJ1-1; 8 positions match TRBD1. From germline, CDR1 is SGHVS and CDR2 FQNEAQ. The ends lost 5 bases at V and 3 bases at J; junction bases unmatched: 2. The length of the CDR3 is 13 residues. CDR3 loop: CASSRQGHTEAFF. Here the CDR3 DNA reads TGTGCCAGCAGCCGACAGGGGCACACTGAAGCTTTCTTT.

This clonotype was observed at least ten times. The V and J genes are TRBV27 and TRBJ2-1, with 13 nucleotides matching TRBD2. Germline V lookup: CDR1 MNHEY, CDR2 SMNVEV (reference sequence). The CDR3 contains 17 residues. Trimming at V came to 0 bases and at J to 15 bases, leaving 14 bases not matched to a gene. CDR3 nucleotide sequence: TGTGCCAGCAGTTTATCGAGTTGGTATAGGACTAGCGGGAGAGCGTTCTTC. This codes for CASSLSSWYRTSGRAFF.

The chain is built from TRBV20-1 and TRBJ1-5, with 9 nucleotides matching TRBD1. From germline, CDR1 is DFQATT and CDR2 SNEGSKA (reference sequence). The CDR3 extends over 14 amino acids. V lost 5 bases to trimming and J lost 3 bases; unmatched junction nucleotides: 5. The CDR3 protein is CSALRQGVNQPQHF. DNA for the CDR3: TGCAGTGCTTTGCGACAGGGGGTCAATCAGCCCCAGCATTTT.

This clonotype came up a few times. J is TRBJ2-7 and V is TRBV6-5; 7 bases are shared with TRBD1. With 3 bases clipped from V and 3 bases from J, the junction kept 5 bases outside the gene matches. Germline V gene sequence: CDR1 MNHEY, CDR2 SVGAGI. The CDR3 is 14 residues long. The CDR3 region is CASSYQGVRYEQYF. The CDR3 DNA sequence: TGTGCCAGCAGTTATCAGGGGGTCCGCTACGAGCAGTACTTC.

This clonotype showed up just a few times. The CDR3 nucleotides read TGCGCCAGCAGCCAAGGTGGGGGGAGAGGCTACACCTTC. As protein: CASSQGGGRGYTF. The chain combines TRBV4-3 with TRBJ1-2; D is perhaps TRBD1 (5 bases). CDR3 size: 13 residues. The germline V gene encodes CDR1 LGHNA and CDR2 YSLEER. Trimming pared 1 base from V and 8 bases from J, leaving 11 bases between.

V and J are TRBV5-1 and TRBJ2-7; D remains ambiguous. Germline loops: CDR1 SGHRS, CDR2 YFSETQ. Trimming stripped 0 bases from V and 7 bases from J, with 11 bases between. The CDR3 is made up of 13 amino acids. The CDR3 loop is CASSLAAGWEQYF. The DNA of the CDR3 is TGCGCCAGCAGCTTGGCCGCCGGATGGGAGCAGTACTTC.

The chain combines TRBV7-9 with TRBJ2-3; D is ambiguous. CDR1 and CDR2 from the germline V gene are SEHNR and FQNEAQ (reference sequence). This CDR3 spans 17 amino acids. Trimming shortened V by 1 base and J by 4 bases, and 18 bases separated the two germline ends. The CDR3 here is CASSLDAPQMASDTQYF. DNA of the CDR3: TGTGCCAGCAGCTTAGATGCTCCCCAGATGGCATCAGATACGCAGTATTTT.

This clonotype was detected a few times. The chain is built from TRBV30 and TRBJ1-1; no definite D call. Germline-derived CDR1 and CDR2 are GTSNPN and SVGIG (reference sequence). The CDR3 loop spans 13 amino acids. Trimming cost V 1 base and J 3 bases, with 9 bases left between them. CDR3 nucleotides: TGTGCCTGGAGTGGCCAGCCTTACACTGAAGCTTTCTTT. Its translation: CAWSGQPYTEAFF.

This clonotype was picked up a small number of times. The chain employs TRBV5-1 and TRBJ2-1, with 12 bases identical to TRBD1. The CDR3 totals 17 residues. V lost 1 base to trimming and J lost 7 bases; unmatched junction nucleotides: 9. Per germline, CDR1 SGHRS and CDR2 YFSETQ. CDR3 bases: TGCGCCAGCAGCTTGTGGCGGGGGACAGGGGGCAGGAATGAGCAGTTCTTC. Protein product: CASSLWRGTGGRNEQFF.

This clonotype was found a few times. The J gene is TRBJ2-3, the V gene TRBV7-6; D gene ambiguous. Germline V gene data show CDR1 as SGHVS and CDR2 as FNYEAQ. Trimming cost V 6 bases and J 5 bases, with 9 bases left between them. CDR3 size: 12 residues. The CDR3 nucleotides read TGTGCCAGCAGTCCCCCTTTAGATACGCAGTATTTT. Translation: CASSPPLDTQYF.

The rearrangement joins TRBV6-4 to TRBJ2-7, with 9 bases that match TRBD2. The CDR3 spans 18 residues. V dropped 5 bases and J dropped 2; count of bases not matched to a gene: 16. Germline values: CDR1 MRHNA, CDR2 SNTAGT. The CDR3 region has the DNA TGTGCCAGCAGTCTGACAGGGATTTGGACTAGCGAGACCTACGAGCAGTACTTC. Its translation: CASSLTGIWTSETYEQYF.

This clonotype was recorded a few times. The V and J genes are TRBV6-1 and TRBJ2-1; 8 nucleotides line up with TRBD2. The germline CDR1 and CDR2 sequences are MNHNS and SASEGT. Germline trimming cut 5 bases from V and 8 bases from J; bases unmatched to any gene: 17. The CDR3 has 17 residues. The CDR3 sequence is CASSPGQDSGILHEQFF. CDR3 coding DNA: TGTGCCAGCAGTCCAGGACAAGATAGCGGGATACTCCATGAGCAGTTCTTC.

This clonotype has ten or more counts. The J gene is TRBJ2-1, the V gene TRBV9; perhaps TRBD2 as D (6 bases). Germline V gene data show CDR1 as SGDLS and CDR2 as YYNGEE. The germline V and J ends were trimmed by 0 bases and 5 bases, with 15 bases remaining between them. The CDR3 spans 16 residues. CDR3 in DNA: TGTGCCAGCAGCGTAGGTTTGACGGGGGTCCACAATGAGCAGTTCTTC. It is translated as CASSVGLTGVHNEQFF.

The gene calls are TRBV5-6 and TRBJ1-1; no clear D gene. This CDR3 comprises 15 residues. V dropped 3 bases and J dropped 0 bases, with 12 bases sitting between them. Germline lookup yields CDR1 SGHDT and CDR2 YYEEEE. The CDR3 loop is CASSSARVLNTEAFF. CDR3 DNA: TGTGCCAGCAGCTCTGCTCGGGTGTTGAACACTGAAGCTTTCTTT.

The chain combines TRBV12-3 or TRBV12-4 with TRBJ1-2; D is undetermined. This CDR3 region has 11 residues. V was clipped by 5 bases and J by 13 bases, with 14 bases between them. The CDR3 sequence is CASSPGFAGTF. The CDR3, as DNA: TGTGCCAGCAGTCCCGGGTTCGCGGGCACCTTC.

There are many counts of this clonotype. The chain carries TRBV20-1 and TRBJ2-7; TRBD1 agrees at 10 bases. Germline lookup yields CDR1 DFQATT and CDR2 SNEGSKA (reference sequence). V lost 0 bases to trimming and J lost 2 bases; unmatched junction nucleotides: 10. This CDR3 contains 17 residues. Written as DNA, the CDR3 is TGCAGTGCTAGAGACCTCACGGACAGGGGGACACCCTACGAGCAGTACTTC. Residues: CSARDLTDRGTPYEQYF.

A few counts support this clonotype. The chain employs TRBV7-3 and TRBJ2-1; 8 bases map to TRBD2. Germline CDR1 is SGHTA and CDR2 is FQGTGA. This CDR3 has 14 residues. V gave up 1 base and J gave up 5 bases; unmatched junction bases: 1. The CDR3 reads CASSLKLADNEQFF. Written as DNA, the CDR3 is TGTGCCAGCAGCTTAAAACTAGCGGACAATGAGCAGTTCTTC.

About this clonotype itself: A much larger clone differs from this one at a single base, so this may be a read error. The chain combines TRBV11-1 with TRBJ2-1, with TRBD2 matching over 11 bases. Germline V gene lookup returns CDR1 SGHAT and CDR2 FQDESV (reference sequence). The CDR3 extends over 19 amino acids. This chain's CDR3 is CASSPGGLAGLSSYDEQFF. CDR3 in DNA: TGTGCCAGCAGCCCAGGCGGACTAGCGGGTTTGAGCTCCTACGATGAGCAGTTCTTC. Full variable domain (outside the CDR3, taken from reference TRBV11-1 and TRBJ2-1): EAEVAQSPRYKITEKSQAVAFWCDPISGHATLYWYRQILGQGPELLVQFQDESVVDDSQLPKDRFSAERLKGVDSTLKIQPAELGDSAMYLCASSPGGLAGLSSYDEQFFGPGTRLTVL.

This clonotype has a handful of counts. The V and J genes are TRBV12-3 or TRBV12-4 and TRBJ2-1; D unclear. The CDR3 extends over 15 amino acids. The V end lost 2 bases, the J end lost 8 bases, and 16 bases lay between the germline ends. As DNA, the CDR3 is TGTGCCAGCAGTTTAAGGACGGTCCTACCCCATGAGCAGTTCTTC. Translated: CASSLRTVLPHEQFF.

V is TRBV20-1 and J is TRBJ2-7; possibly TRBD1 or TRBD2 for D (6 bases each). V was trimmed by 0 bases and J by 4 bases, leaving 10 bases between them. The CDR3 totals 13 residues. CDR1 is DFQATT, CDR2 SNEGSKA, per germline (reference sequence). CDR3 loop: CSAREEGGYEQYF. The DNA for the CDR3 is TGCAGTGCTAGAGAGGAGGGGGGATACGAGCAGTACTTC.

This clonotype was picked up many times. The CDR3: CASSQQVRTQYF. The CDR3 DNA reads as TGTGCCAGCAGTCAACAGGTTAGGACGCAGTATTTT. J is TRBJ2-3 and V is TRBV12-3 or TRBV12-4, with a tentative D call TRBD1 (5 bases). The V end was cut by 5 bases, the J end by 9 bases, with 12 bases between. This CDR3 has 12 amino acids.

This clonotype occurred many times. The rearrangement links TRBV24-1 to TRBJ2-4; D gene unclear. CDR1 is KGHDR and CDR2 is SFDVKD in the germline V gene. The CDR3 is 14 amino acids. Trimming left V 5 bases short and J 9 bases short, with 16 bases between. DNA of the CDR3: TGTGCCACCAGTGGGGTAGAGGAAGCAGGCATTCAGTACTTC. Translated, it gives CATSGVEEAGIQYF.

The chain uses TRBV4-2 and TRBJ1-6; D remains ambiguous. With 0 bases removed from V and 7 bases from J, the gap between germline ends came to 13 bases. Germline CDR1 and CDR2: LGHNA and YNFKEQ. This CDR3 contains 16 residues. The CDR3 coding sequence is TGTGCCAGCAGCCAAGATTACAGCTCAAGGAATTCACCCCTCCACTTT. Its protein product is CASSQDYSSRNSPLHF.

This clonotype turned up a few times. The genes are TRBV2 and TRBJ2-7; 11 bases match TRBD2. The germline V gene has CDR1 SNHLY and CDR2 FYNNEI. J was trimmed by 4 bases and V by 1 base; bases with no gene match: 3. The CDR3 is 15 amino acids. The CDR3 here is CASSEGGLAVYEQYF. As DNA, the CDR3 is TGTGCCAGCAGTGAAGGGGGACTAGCGGTGTACGAGCAGTACTTC.